The sequence of this T cell receptor (beta chain) was determined in a study of T cell repertoires in cytomegalovirus infection. Overall study context: Recently identified HLA-C-restricted CMV epitopes were among the peptides used.

From germline, CDR1 is SGHVS and CDR2 FNYEAQ. This CDR3 has 15 residues. The ends were cut back, 1 base at V and 3 bases at J, with 9 bases in the middle. TCRdb independently ran MiXCR on the reads; one entry per CDR3 protein. The table lists some 700,000 distinct CDR3 sequences, around 35% of them singletons. The sample holds a few counts of this clonotype. Antigen unknown. General study results and limits: What dominated the ex vivo response were HLA-C-restricted CMV-specific TCR beta clonotypes.

This TCR was sampled from a human donor in good health (CMV status not recorded). Some clones in this sample may be carry-over from other donors' samples. The sample was cultured PBMCs, taken from culture after CMV antigen stimulation. The rearrangement joins TRBV7-6 to TRBJ2-2, with D unresolved. The CDR3 DNA sequence: TGTGCCAGCAGCTTAGAGGCAAGGTACACCGGGGAGCTGTTTTTT. This translates into CASSLEARYTGELFF.